Given below is one TCR beta chain in context. This entry comes from a study of cytomegalovirus exposure and HLA in healthy donors. Researchers ran the PCR with 60 Vbeta and 13 Jbeta primers. Original processing methods: A follow-up analysis tallied 65 million to 80 million unique TCR beta chains, some 9.9 million shared. Produced via immunoSEQ multiplex PCR; TCRdb's table is partial and in-frame only. Clone size and the V and J calls come from that table; the DNA yielded D and trimming. The table shows approximately 80,000 clones, with roughly 72% occurring only once. The TCR comes from a man aged 25-45 years in good health and CMV-seropositive. What was sequenced was PBMCs.

CDR3 sequence (DNA): TGCGCCAGCAGCCAAGAAGCTCCAGCGGGAGGGTTTATGGATACGCAGTATTTT. This gives the protein CASSQEAPAGGFMDTQYF. This sequence joins TRBV4-3 and TRBJ2-3; TRBD2 agrees at 10 bases. J was trimmed by 6 bases and V by 0 bases; bases with no gene match: 12. Germline V gene data show CDR1 as LGHNA and CDR2 as YSLEER. CDR3 length equals 18 residues.